A single sample is the source of the 13 T cell receptor beta chains below, sequenced in a study of blood T cell repertoires in COVID-19. TCRdb's copy holds only in-frame clones and misses some; the assay was immunoSEQ multiplex PCR. The sample has 80,000 to 130,000 clones, 65% to 90% seen once. Sequenced sample: PBMCs or T cells enriched from blood (not recorded which). All receptors come from a woman between 50 and 59 years old who had recovered from COVID-19.

J is TRBJ2-3 and V is TRBV7-3; D is perhaps TRBD2 (5 bases). Germline V CDR1 and CDR2: SGHTA, FQGTGA. The CDR3 loop spans 11 amino acids. Between the trimmed V and J ends, which lost 8 bases and 7 bases, there was a span of 10 bases. CDR3 amino acids: CASGRGYTQYF. As DNA, the CDR3 is TGTGCCAGCGGCCGCGGGTATACGCAGTATTTT. Complete variable domain (other parts from reference TRBV7-3 and TRBJ2-3): GAGVSQTPSNKVTEKGKYVELRCDPISGHTALYWYRQSLGQGPEFLIYFQGTGAADDSGLPNDRFFAVRPEGSVSTLKIQRTERGDSAVYLCASGRGYTQYFGPGTRLTVL.

The genes are TRBV30 and TRBJ1-2; 8 bases fit TRBD1. The CDR3 is 13 amino acids. Germline loops: CDR1 GTSNPN, CDR2 SVGIG (reference sequence). The V and J ends lost 6 bases and 8 bases, in that order; junction bases with no gene match: 11. CDR3 sequence (DNA): TGTGCCTGTAACCCGCCCAGGGGGCGAGGCTACACCTTC. It codes for CACNPPRGRGYTF.

The chain couples TRBV28 to TRBJ1-6; D is possibly TRBD1 (5 bases). Deletions cut 4 bases from V and 7 bases from J, with 17 bases between. CDR1 MDHEN and CDR2 SYDVKM come from the germline V gene. The CDR3 contains 16 residues. CDR3 coding DNA: TGTGCCAGCAGTTCGTTGTGGCAGGGTGGGAATTCACCCCTCCACTTT. The encoded protein is CASSSLWQGGNSPLHF.

The chain couples TRBV27 to TRBJ1-1, with a possible D match to TRBD1 (6 bases). CDR1 is MNHEY and CDR2 is SMNVEV in the germline V gene (reference sequence). V was shortened by 5 bases and J by 0 bases, with 16 bases between the two germline ends. This CDR3 has 16 residues. CDR3 sequence (DNA): TGTGCCAGCAGTCCGTCGGGGGGCCTTATGAACACTGAAGCTTTCTTT. This encodes CASSPSGGLMNTEAFF.

The rearrangement joins TRBV6-5 to TRBJ2-1, with D tentatively TRBD2 (6 bases). From germline, CDR1 is MNHEY and CDR2 SVGAGI. This CDR3 region has 15 residues. V was trimmed by 8 bases and J by 0 bases, leaving 14 bases between them. The CDR3 loop reads CASLNGAGSYNEQFF. The CDR3 bases are TGTGCCAGCTTGAATGGAGCGGGCTCCTACAATGAGCAGTTCTTC.

The chain combines TRBV29-1 with TRBJ2-1; TRBD1 is a possible D gene (5 bases). The CDR3 is made up of 15 amino acids. Trimming stripped 2 bases from V and 0 bases from J, with 11 bases between. Germline-derived CDR1 and CDR2 are SQVTM and ANQGSEA. CDR3 bases: TGCAGCGTTGAAAAGAAAGACAGCTCCTACAATGAGCAGTTCTTC. Its translation is CSVEKKDSSYNEQFF.

The chain has TRBV5-4 and TRBJ1-3, with D maybe TRBD1 (5 bases). Germline CDR1 reads SGHNT; CDR2 reads YYREEE (reference sequence). V was trimmed by 4 bases and J by 1 base, leaving 15 bases between them. The CDR3 runs 16 residues. CDR3 region: CASSKGDRTSGNTIYF. CDR3 bases: TGTGCCAGCAGCAAAGGGGATCGGACGTCTGGAAACACCATATATTTT. The full variable domain, rest sourced from reference TRBV5-4 and TRBJ1-3, is ETGVTQSPTHLIKTRGQQVTLRCSSQSGHNTVSWYQQALGQGPQFIFQYYREEENGRGNFPPRFSGLQFPNYSSELNVNALELDDSALYLCASSKGDRTSGNTIYFGEGSWLTVV.

V is TRBV11-2 and J is TRBJ2-2; weak D call: TRBD2 (5 bases). The CDR3 is 17 residues long. V lost 5 bases and J lost 2, with 18 bases in between. Germline CDR1 is SGHAT and CDR2 is FQNNGV. The CDR3 DNA reads as TGTGCCAGCAGCCCCTCGCGGGTCCACCTAAACACCGGGGAGCTGTTTTTT. Its translation: CASSPSRVHLNTGELFF.

The J gene is TRBJ2-1, the V gene TRBV7-3, with a weak D call TRBD2 (5 bases). V shed 3 bases and J shed 2 bases, with 8 bases lying between them. Germline V gives CDR1 SGHTA, CDR2 FQGTGA. This CDR3 contains 14 residues. The CDR3 DNA follows: TGTGCCAGCAGCTTCCGGGGTACCTACAATGAGCAGTTCTTC. Translated: CASSFRGTYNEQFF.

This clone has only one observation. The CDR3 sequence is CASTLGGATGYGYTF. The CDR3 nucleotides are TGTGCCAGCACGCTTGGGGGGGCTACGGGCTATGGCTACACCTTC. The chain carries TRBV28 and TRBJ1-2, with D possibly TRBD1 on 6 matching bases. The CDR3 sequence is 15 residues long. The germline V gene encodes CDR1 MDHEN and CDR2 SYDVKM. V was clipped by 7 bases and J by 4 bases, with 19 bases between them.

V is TRBV19 and J is TRBJ1-2; 7 positions match TRBD1. J gave up 4 bases and V 6 bases, and 5 bases lay outside the gene matches. The germline V gene encodes CDR1 LNHDA and CDR2 SQIVND (reference sequence). The CDR3 length is 13 residues. The CDR3 here is CASRGDSPYGYTF. CDR3 sequence (DNA): TGTGCCAGTAGGGGGGACAGCCCCTATGGCTACACCTTC.

This clone was detected many times. This chain uses TRBV30 with TRBJ2-2, with TRBD2 matching over 13 bases. Trimming took 1 base from V and 5 from J; bases not matched to a gene: 4. This CDR3 is 16 amino acids long. The germline V gene encodes CDR1 GTSNPN and CDR2 SVGIG (reference sequence). DNA of the CDR3: TGTGCCTGGAGTGGGACTAGCGGGAGCGGAACCGGGGAGCTGTTTTTT. Its translation is CAWSGTSGSGTGELFF.

In DNA form, the CDR3 reads TGTGCCATCAGTGATGGGACAAAGACCTACGAGCAGTACTTC. It specifies CAISDGTKTYEQYF. The chain carries TRBV10-3 and TRBJ2-7, with D possibly matching TRBD1 (6 bases). The V gene lost 3 bases and the J gene lost 2 bases, with 11 bases spanning the gap. Germline V CDR1 and CDR2: ENHRY, SYGVKD. The CDR3 runs to 14 residues.